These 21 T cell receptor beta chains originate from one sample sequenced in a study of shared clonotypes between healthy human individuals. Profiled with immunoSEQ multiplex PCR; TCRdb holds only in-frame clones, not every one. The sample contains roughly 480,000 clones, around 79% of which appear only once. The material sequenced was PBMCs. The receptors derive from a woman aged 40 to 55 in good health. Some clones in this sample may be carry-over from other donors' samples.

This chain connects TRBV15 to TRBJ1-2; 9 bases fit TRBD1. V shed 1 base, J shed 4 bases, and the junction held 4 bases outside the gene matches. This CDR3 is built from 15 residues. Germline V gene data show CDR1 as LNHNV and CDR2 as YYDKDF (reference sequence). The CDR3 sequence is CATSRGTGDGYGYTF. The DNA of the CDR3 is TGTGCCACCAGCAGAGGGACAGGGGACGGCTATGGCTACACCTTC.

This clone has a handful of counts. This chain links TRBV28 with TRBJ1-5; D is ambiguous. This CDR3 contains 15 residues. The ends were cut back, 6 bases at V and 2 bases at J, with 14 bases in the middle. Per the germline V gene, CDR1 is MDHEN and CDR2 is SYDVKM. CDR3 region: CASSLPGVGNQPQHF. For the CDR3, the DNA is TGTGCCAGCAGCCTACCCGGGGTAGGCAATCAGCCCCAGCATTTT.

The rearrangement links TRBV29-1 to TRBJ2-1, with 13 bases lining up with TRBD2. J lost 2 bases, V lost 4 bases, and 5 bases had no gene match. Germline V gives CDR1 SQVTM, CDR2 ANQGSEA. The CDR3 spans 16 residues. CDR3 coding DNA: TGCAGCGTTGCCGGCGGGACTAGCGGGACCTACAATGAGCAGTTCTTC. Translation gives CSVAGGTSGTYNEQFF.

The V and J genes are TRBV7-6 and TRBJ2-7; 12 bases are a match to TRBD2. Germline V gene lookup returns CDR1 SGHVS and CDR2 FNYEAQ. The CDR3 consists of 15 residues. The J segment lost 3 bases and the V segment lost 5 bases, leaving 5 bases of the junction unmatched. The CDR3 loop is CASSRRTSGNYEQYF. In DNA form, the CDR3 reads TGTGCCAGCAGCAGGCGGACTAGCGGGAACTACGAGCAGTACTTC.

This clone was found a few times. This chain joins TRBV30 and TRBJ2-1, with a weak D call TRBD2 (6 bases). This CDR3 contains 14 residues. The germline CDR1 and CDR2 sequences are GTSNPN and SVGIG (reference sequence). V was clipped by 5 bases and J by 2 bases, with 13 bases between them. CDR3 region: CAWWRGTPYNEQFF. The CDR3, as DNA: TGTGCCTGGTGGAGGGGAACCCCCTACAATGAGCAGTTCTTC.

The chain employs TRBV7-2 and TRBJ2-1, with D hard to call. The CDR3 has 11 amino acids. The germline V gene has CDR1 SGHTA and CDR2 FQGNSA. With 1 base removed from V and 12 bases from J, the gap between germline ends came to 7 bases. The CDR3 loop is CASSLGLGQFF. The CDR3 DNA reads TGTGCCAGCAGCTTAGGGCTGGGGCAGTTCTTC.

The J gene is TRBJ2-3, the V gene TRBV29-1, with a possible D match to TRBD1 (8 bases). Trimming removed 6 bases from V and 5 bases from J, with 15 bases in between. The CDR3 has 13 residues. Germline V gene sequence: CDR1 SQVTM, CDR2 ANQGSEA. The CDR3 is CSVDRGGGDTQYF. The CDR3 nucleotides read TGCAGCGTAGACAGGGGCGGGGGAGATACGCAGTATTTT.

The chain links TRBV7-2 to TRBJ2-5, with 15 positions matching TRBD2. Germline V gives CDR1 SGHTA, CDR2 FQGNSA. The ends lost 1 base at V and 5 bases at J; junction bases unmatched: 5. The CDR3 is 17 residues long. The CDR3 spells CASSLVGLAGGRETQYF. CDR3 DNA sequence: TGTGCCAGCAGCTTAGTCGGACTAGCGGGAGGGCGGGAGACCCAGTACTTC.

CDR3 nucleotides: TGTGCCAGCAGCCCCCCCCTAGCGGTAGCTAGCACAGATACGCAGTATTTT. Encoded protein: CASSPPLAVASTDTQYF. This chain uses TRBV5-6 with TRBJ2-3; 7 bases are shared with TRBD2. The V segment lost 4 bases and the J segment 0 bases; nucleotides outside the gene matches: 11. The CDR3 spans 17 residues. Germline V gene lookup returns CDR1 SGHDT and CDR2 YYEEEE. Full variable domain (rest looked up from reference TRBV5-6 and TRBJ2-3): DAGVTQSPTHLIKTRGQQVTLRCSPKSGHDTVSWYQQALGQGPQFIFQYYEEEERQRGNFPDRFSGHQFPNYSSELNVNALLLGDSALYLCASSPPLAVASTDTQYFGPGTRLTVL.

The gene calls are TRBV7-9 and TRBJ1-4, with D hard to call. Per the germline V gene, CDR1 is SEHNR and CDR2 is FQNEAQ (reference sequence). Trimming shortened V by 2 bases and J by 8 bases, and 12 bases separated the two germline ends. This CDR3 has 14 residues. DNA of the CDR3: TGTGCCAGCAGCTTAAACAGTAAGGACGAAAAACTGTTTTTT. This gives the protein CASSLNSKDEKLFF.

The chain joins TRBV19 to TRBJ1-2; D is perhaps TRBD1 (5 bases). The V gene's germline CDR1 is LNHDA and CDR2 SQIVND (reference sequence). Between the trimmed V and J ends, which lost 5 bases and 12 bases, there was a span of 22 bases. The CDR3 contains 14 residues. The CDR3 loop reads CASSLFTGTPVHTF. DNA for the CDR3: TGTGCCAGTAGTCTTTTTACCGGGACGCCGGTCCACACCTTC.

The chain employs TRBV9 and TRBJ1-3; TRBD1 matches 8 bases. CDR1 is SGDLS and CDR2 is YYNGEE in the germline V gene. This CDR3 has 15 amino acids. Trimming at V came to 3 bases and at J to 2 bases, leaving 4 bases not matched to a gene. The CDR3 here is CASSAVTGAGNTIYF. CDR3 DNA: TGTGCCAGCAGCGCCGTGACAGGGGCTGGAAACACCATATATTTT.

The genes are TRBV6-4 and TRBJ2-1; 7 bases match TRBD1. This CDR3 spans 14 amino acids. Germline loops: CDR1 MRHNA, CDR2 SNTAGT. Trimming at V came to 6 bases and at J to 3 bases, leaving 5 bases not matched to a gene. DNA of the CDR3: TGTGCCAGCAGCCAGACAGGGCGCTACAATGAGCAGTTCTTC. Its protein is CASSQTGRYNEQFF.

This chain joins TRBV11-1 and TRBJ2-5, with 13 nucleotides matching TRBD2. The J call may not be correct, given that the DNA end is closer to TRBJ2-7. Germline V CDR1 and CDR2: SGHAT, FQDESV (reference sequence). This CDR3 spans 14 amino acids. The CDR3 nucleotides are TGTGCCAGCAGCAGGGGACTAGCGGGAAACGAGCAGTACTTC. Its protein product is CASSRGLAGNEQYF.

As for this clone: Additional DNA sequences in this sample encode the identical CDR3. The rearrangement uses TRBV18 and TRBJ2-7; no clear D gene. This CDR3 spans 13 amino acids. V shed 0 bases and J shed 3 bases, with 6 bases lying between them. The germline CDR1 and CDR2 sequences are KGHSH and LQKENI. CDR3 coding DNA: TGTGCCAGCTCACCACCTTCAGGCTACGAGCAGTACTTC. Protein sequence: CASSPPSGYEQYF.

This clone was counted between two and nine times. The chain links TRBV18 to TRBJ1-2, with D tentatively TRBD1 (5 bases). V was trimmed by 5 bases and J by 1 base, leaving 11 bases between them. This CDR3 comprises 14 residues. Looked up from germline, CDR1 is KGHSH and CDR2 is LQKENI. Here the CDR3 reads CASSVGANNYGYTF. CDR3 DNA: TGTGCCAGCTCAGTCGGGGCAAATAACTATGGCTACACCTTC.

The rearrangement links TRBV5-4 to TRBJ2-1, with D possibly matching TRBD2 (6 bases). CDR3 length: 16 amino acids. V lost 4 bases, J lost 6 bases, and 20 bases lay in between. Germline values: CDR1 SGHNT, CDR2 YYREEE (reference sequence). DNA for the CDR3: TGTGCCAGCAGCGTTGCGAGGGGTGGAGGGACCAATGAGCAGTTCTTC. It encodes CASSVARGGGTNEQFF.

The rearrangement links TRBV5-5 to TRBJ2-5; the D is unclear. There are 14 residues in the CDR3. Germline V gene lookup returns CDR1 SGHKS and CDR2 YYEKEE (reference sequence). Trimming removed 4 bases at V and 2 bases at J, with 12 bases between. CDR3 nucleotide sequence: TGTGCCAGCAGCCCGACGTGGCAGCAAGAGACCCAGTACTTC. This gives the protein CASSPTWQQETQYF.

The genes are TRBV11-2 and TRBJ2-1, with 11 bases identical to TRBD2. V shed 4 bases and J 8 bases; nucleotides not matched to a gene: 10. Germline CDR1 SGHAT, CDR2 FQNNGV. The CDR3 is 16 amino acids. The CDR3 sequence is CASSSKTSGRRDEQFF. CDR3 sequence (DNA): TGTGCCAGCAGCTCTAAAACTAGCGGGAGAAGGGATGAGCAGTTCTTC.

The chain has TRBV27 and TRBJ2-1; D remains ambiguous. Trimming removed 8 bases from V and 0 bases from J, with 23 bases in between. The CDR3 has 18 residues. Germline CDR1 MNHEY, CDR2 SMNVEV (reference sequence). CDR3 in amino acids: CASGFAPRALSSYNEQFF. In nucleotides, the CDR3 is TGTGCCAGCGGATTTGCCCCACGTGCGCTTAGCTCCTACAATGAGCAGTTCTTC.

The chain employs TRBV30 and TRBJ1-5; a possible D gene is TRBD1 (5 bases). CDR3 length: 13 residues. The V gene lost 0 bases and the J gene lost 9 bases, with 12 bases spanning the gap. Germline-derived CDR1 and CDR2 are GTSNPN and SVGIG (reference sequence). The DNA of the CDR3 is TGTGCCTGGAGTGTACAAGGGGACGGGCCCCAGCATTTT. It codes for CAWSVQGDGPQHF.